The clone carrying this T cell receptor (beta chain) was recorded many times. The CDR3 runs to 15 residues. Trimming removed 5 bases from V and 5 bases from J; junction bases left unmatched: 9. Germline lookup yields CDR1 SGHAT and CDR2 FQNNGV. A single record per CDR3 protein comes from TCRdb applying MiXCR to the 5' RACE reads. This repertoire shows 65,000 to 95,000 distinct CDR3 sequences, about 9.6% found once; its top ten account for about 4.8%. The source of the sample is a study of early T cells in non-severe SARS-CoV-2 infection. This chain joins TRBV11-2 and TRBJ2-1; 7 bases agree with TRBD2. This TCR derives from an adult who was a healthcare worker with PCR-confirmed SARS-CoV-2 infection or an uninfected control (not recorded which). The sequenced sample was whole blood. CDR3 sequence: CASSILTSSHNEQFF. The CDR3 nucleotides read TGTGCCAGCAGCATACTGACTAGCAGTCACAATGAGCAGTTCTTC.